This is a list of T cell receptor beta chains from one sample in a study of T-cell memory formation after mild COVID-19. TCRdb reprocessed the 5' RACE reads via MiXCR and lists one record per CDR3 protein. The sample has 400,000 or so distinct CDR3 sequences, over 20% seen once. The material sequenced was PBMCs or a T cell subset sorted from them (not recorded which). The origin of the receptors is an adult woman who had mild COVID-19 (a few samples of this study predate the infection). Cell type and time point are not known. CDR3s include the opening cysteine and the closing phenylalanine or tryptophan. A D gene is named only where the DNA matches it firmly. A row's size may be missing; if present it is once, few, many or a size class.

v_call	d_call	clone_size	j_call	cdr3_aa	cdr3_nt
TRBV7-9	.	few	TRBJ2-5	CASRRIGTQQETQYF	TGTGCCAGCAGGCGAATCGGGACCCAACAAGAGACCCAGTACTTC
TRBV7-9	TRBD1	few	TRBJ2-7	CASSSDRGTYEQYF	TGTGCCAGCAGCTCAGACAGGGGAACCTACGAGCAGTACTTC
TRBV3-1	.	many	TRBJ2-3	CASSQDLGRDTQYF	TGTGCCAGCAGCCAAGACCTCGGGAGAGATACGCAGTATTTT
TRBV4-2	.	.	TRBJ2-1	CASSQDRGLNEQFF	TGTGCCAGCAGCCAAGATCGGGGGCTCAATGAGCAGTTCTTC
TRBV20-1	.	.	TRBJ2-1	CSARDRGVDSYNEQFF	TGCAGTGCTAGAGATAGGGGGGTGGATTCCTACAATGAGCAGTTCTTC
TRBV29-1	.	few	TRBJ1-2	CSVVPGHSGDYGYTF	TGCAGCGTGGTACCGGGACACTCCGGAGACTATGGCTACACCTTC
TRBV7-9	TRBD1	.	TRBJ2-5	CASSTAGGRETQYF	TGTGCCAGCAGCACCGCAGGGGGTCGGGAGACCCAGTACTTC
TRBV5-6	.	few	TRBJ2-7	CASSLLLSSYEQYF	TGTGCCAGCAGCTTGCTTCTCTCCAGCTACGAGCAGTACTTC
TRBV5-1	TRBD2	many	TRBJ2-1	CASSFLAGDNEQFF	TGCGCCAGCAGCTTCCTAGCGGGGGACAATGAGCAGTTCTTC
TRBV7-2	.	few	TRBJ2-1	CASSLGLPGQVQFF	TGTGCCAGCAGCTTAGGCCTCCCGGGGCAAGTGCAGTTCTTC
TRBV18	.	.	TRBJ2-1	CASSPPGLSHNEQFF	TGTGCCAGCTCACCCCCGGGACTCTCCCACAATGAGCAGTTCTTC
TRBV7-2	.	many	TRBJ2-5	CASSLAGASYETQYF	TGTGCCAGCAGCTTAGCGGGGGCCTCTTACGAGACCCAGTACTTC
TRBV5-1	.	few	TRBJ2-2	CASSQGASVPGELFF	TGCGCCAGCAGCCAAGGGGCTTCCGTCCCCGGGGAGCTGTTTTTT
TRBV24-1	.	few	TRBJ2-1	CATSDLVKGFGEQFF	TGTGCCACCAGTGATTTGGTTAAGGGGTTTGGGGAGCAGTTCTTC
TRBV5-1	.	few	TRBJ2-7	CASSLWSGGGSYEQYF	TGCGCCAGCAGCTTGTGGAGCGGAGGGGGCTCCTACGAGCAGTACTTC
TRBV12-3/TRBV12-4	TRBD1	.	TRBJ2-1	CASSPDRASGFF	TGTGCCAGCAGCCCAGACAGGGCATCCGGGTTCTTC
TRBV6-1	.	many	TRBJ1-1	CASSEQGSSTEAFF	TGTGCCAGCAGTGAACAGGGAAGCAGCACTGAAGCTTTCTTT
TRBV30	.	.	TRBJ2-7	CAWSRNEQYF	TGTGCCTGGAGCCGGAACGAGCAGTACTTC
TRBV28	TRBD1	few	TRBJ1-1	CASSELTGRAAEAFF	TGTGCCAGCAGTGAACTGACAGGGAGGGCTGCTGAAGCTTTCTTT
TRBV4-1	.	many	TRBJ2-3	CASSRVQGNTDTQYF	TGCGCCAGCAGCCGCGTTCAGGGGAACACAGATACGCAGTATTTT
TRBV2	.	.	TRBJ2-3	CASSEGAYTSTDTQYF	TGTGCCAGCAGTGAAGGGGCTTACACTAGCACAGATACGCAGTATTTT
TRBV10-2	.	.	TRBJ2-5	CASSDTSPSPQYF	TGCGCCAGCAGTGATACTAGCCCCTCACCCCAGTACTTC
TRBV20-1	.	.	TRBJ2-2	CSAGTRVTGELFF	TGCAGTGCTGGGACCCGAGTGACCGGGGAGCTGTTTTTT
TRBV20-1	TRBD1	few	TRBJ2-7	CSARKMGTDEQYF	TGCAGTGCTAGAAAAATGGGGACAGACGAGCAGTACTTC
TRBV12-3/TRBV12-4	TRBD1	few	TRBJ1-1	CASSKWTGNTEAFF	TGTGCCAGCAGCAAATGGACAGGGAACACTGAAGCTTTCTTT
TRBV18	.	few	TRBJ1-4	CASSRLGEKLFF	TGTGCCAGCTCAAGACTTGGTGAAAAACTGTTTTTT
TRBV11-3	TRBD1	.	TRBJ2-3	CASSSRPGQATDTQYF	TGTGCCAGCAGCTCGAGGCCGGGACAGGCCACAGATACGCAGTATTTT
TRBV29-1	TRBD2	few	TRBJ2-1	CSVRAGTSGRWSYNEQFF	TGCAGCGTTAGAGCCGGGACTAGCGGGAGGTGGTCCTACAATGAGCAGTTCTTC
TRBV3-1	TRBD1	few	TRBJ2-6	CASSRGQHSGANVLTF	TGTGCCAGCAGCCGGGGACAGCACTCTGGGGCCAACGTCCTGACTTTC
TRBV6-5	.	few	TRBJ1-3	CASTQPGVGNIIYF	TGTGCCAGCACCCAACCGGGGGTGGGAAACATCATATATTTT
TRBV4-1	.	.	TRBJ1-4	CASSHPATNEKLFF	TGCGCCAGCAGCCACCCTGCAACTAATGAAAAACTGTTTTTT
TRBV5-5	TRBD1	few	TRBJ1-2	CASSPEGQGAVYGYTF	TGTGCCAGCAGCCCGGAAGGACAGGGGGCTGTCTATGGCTACACCTTC
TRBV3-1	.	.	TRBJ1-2	CASSQGVQGRNGYTF	TGTGCCAGCAGCCAAGGGGTCCAGGGCCGTAATGGCTACACCTTC
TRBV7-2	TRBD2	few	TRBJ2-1	CASSLVGRGEQFF	TGTGCCAGCAGCTTAGTAGGGAGGGGTGAGCAGTTCTTC
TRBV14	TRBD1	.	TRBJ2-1	CASSQDKGQGRNEQFF	TGTGCCAGCAGCCAAGATAAGGGACAGGGAAGAAATGAGCAGTTCTTC
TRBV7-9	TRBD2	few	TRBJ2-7	CASSPGLGGYEQYF	TGTGCCAGCAGCCCGGGCCTGGGAGGGTACGAGCAGTACTTC
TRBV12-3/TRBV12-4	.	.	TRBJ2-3	CASRGFALGTDTQYF	TGTGCCAGCAGGGGGTTTGCGCTAGGCACAGATACGCAGTATTTT
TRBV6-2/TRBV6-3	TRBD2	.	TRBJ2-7	CASSYPTRPGGYYEQYF	TGTGCCAGCAGTTACCCTACGCGTCCGGGGGGATACTACGAGCAGTACTTC
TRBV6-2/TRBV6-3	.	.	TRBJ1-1	CASTQKRVSWEVDTEAFF	TGTGCCAGCACCCAAAAGAGGGTTTCGTGGGAAGTGGACACTGAAGCTTTCTTT
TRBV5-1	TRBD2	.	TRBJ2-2	CASSLMPGLAGDKNTGELFF	TGCGCCAGCAGCCTGATGCCCGGACTAGCGGGAGATAAGAACACCGGGGAGCTGTTTTTT
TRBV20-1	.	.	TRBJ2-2	CSARKSGLTEELFF	TGCAGTGCTAGGAAATCAGGACTAACGGAGGAGCTGTTTTTT
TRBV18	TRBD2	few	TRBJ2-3	CASSPGLAASTDTQYF	TGTGCCAGCTCGCCTGGACTAGCGGCCAGCACAGATACGCAGTATTTT
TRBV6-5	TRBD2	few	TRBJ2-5	CASGKGAGGSERGETQYF	TGTGCCAGCGGTAAGGGAGCGGGGGGATCCGAACGAGGAGAGACCCAGTACTTC
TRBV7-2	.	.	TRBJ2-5	CASSLKGRSLQETQYF	TGTGCCAGCAGCTTAAAGGGACGGAGCTTACAAGAGACCCAGTACTTC
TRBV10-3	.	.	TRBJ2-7	CAFTSDGSYEQYF	TGTGCCTTCACATCGGACGGCTCCTACGAGCAGTACTTC
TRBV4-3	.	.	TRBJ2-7	CASSQDLSSYEQYF	TGCGCCAGCAGCCAAGATCTGAGCTCCTACGAGCAGTACTTC
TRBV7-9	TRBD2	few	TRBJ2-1	CASSLGLAGSLDEQFF	TGTGCCAGCAGCTTAGGACTAGCGGGGTCACTGGATGAGCAGTTCTTC
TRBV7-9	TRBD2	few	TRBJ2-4	CASRGGAANIQYF	TGTGCCAGCAGGGGAGGGGCCGCCAACATTCAGTACTTC
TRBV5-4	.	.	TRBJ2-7	CASSSGQDWNYEQYF	TGTGCCAGCAGCTCAGGCCAGGACTGGAACTACGAGCAGTACTTC
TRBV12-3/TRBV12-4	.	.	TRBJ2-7	CASSRVESTYEQYF	TGTGCCAGCAGTCGGGTAGAAAGTACCTACGAGCAGTACTTC
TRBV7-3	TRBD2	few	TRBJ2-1	CASSGLARGSYNEQFF	TGTGCCAGCAGCGGACTAGCGAGGGGGTCCTACAATGAGCAGTTCTTC